This paragraph covers one TCR beta chain sequence. Its target is not known. CDR3 length: 16 amino acids. The J segment lost 2 bases and the V segment lost 6 bases, leaving 9 bases of the junction unmatched. Germline CDR1 reads SNHLY; CDR2 reads FYNNEI. This record belongs to a study of cytomegalovirus exposure and HLA in healthy donors. In the study overall: Tens of millions of unique TCRs from HLA-typed donors were held in an early release of data. When fewer than 500 donors were genotyped, just over 80% of them were found to fall in the Caucasian-associated ancestry cluster.

The PCR made use of 60 Vbeta and 13 Jbeta primers. Authors' processing steps: An analysis that came later counted 77 million or so unique TCR beta chains, approximately 10 million shared. Repertoires were generated with immunoSEQ multiplex PCR, while TCRdb's copy carries only in-frame clones and drops some. The V and J calls and clone size are taken from that table; D and trimming were inferred from the DNA. The table shows 35,000 to 50,000 clones, with over 75% occurring only once. Findings and caveats of the study: High specificity and sensitivity for cytomegalovirus status were reported for the classifier.

This sequence originates from a man over 45 in good health and CMV-seronegative. The sequencing input was PBMCs. V and J are TRBV2 and TRBJ2-5, with TRBD2 identical over 10 bases. CDR3 region: CASSPRLTSGQETQYF. The CDR3 DNA follows: TGTGCCAGCAGCCCCAGACTGACTAGCGGGCAAGAGACCCAGTACTTC.